This TCR beta chain was retrieved from a study of OX40 agonist ivuxolimab in advanced cancers. About the study: Three patients showed partial responses: one hepatocellular carcinoma and two cutaneous melanoma cases. Study results and caveats: Averaging showed that CD8+ T cells had more expanded clones than CD4+ did.

Points on this clone: Its antigen is undetermined.

Generated by immunoSEQ multiplex PCR, the TCRdb table keeps only in-frame clones and is missing some. Of 70,000 or so clones listed, 65% to 85% were seen once; the top ten hold approximately 1.1%. The CDR3 is 14 residues long. V lost 7 bases, J lost 3 bases, and 10 bases stayed unmatched. CDR1 SQVTM and CDR2 ANQGSEA come from the germline V gene. Here the sequenced sample was CD4+ or CD8+ T cells sorted from blood, taken in a trial of the OX40 agonist ivuxolimab. This TCR was sampled from an adult with an advanced solid tumor such as melanoma, head and neck, liver or kidney cancer. This chain connects TRBV29-1 to TRBJ2-3, with TRBD1 matching over 7 bases. This chain's CDR3 is CSAPTGARTDTQYF. Here the CDR3 DNA reads TGCAGCGCGCCTACAGGGGCGAGGACAGATACGCAGTATTTT.